This T cell receptor (beta chain) was found in a study of molecular identifiers for immune sequencing clone quantification. This CDR3 contains 14 residues. V trimming: 4 bases; J trimming: 5 bases; junction bases outside the gene matches: 5. Germline CDR1 is LGHNA and CDR2 is YSLEER. TCRdb called the PCR reads again in MiXCR, with one record for every CDR3 protein. This table has roughly 97,000 distinct CDR3 sequences, 20% to 25% appearing once. This clonotype was found many times. The receptor was derived from a human donor in good health. Some libraries in this study had Jurkat cell RNA spiked in. The source material was naive CD8+ T cells from blood, with Jurkat cell RNA spiked in. The subset denotes: FACS-sorted CD8+CD4-CCR7+CD45RA+ naive T cells. The chain has TRBV4-3 and TRBJ2-7; 10 positions agree with TRBD1. CDR3 nucleotides: TGCGCCAGCAGCCCGGACAGGGGGTTCCACGAGCAGTACTTC. Protein: CASSPDRGFHEQYF.